A few counts support the clone carrying this TCR beta chain. What it recognizes is unknown. The data were obtained in a study of blood T cells in healthy people across ages. PCR was performed a second time for about 6 to 12 cycles using a sample-barcoded 5' primer and a J-beta primer mix. Through a template-switch adaptor with 12 random nucleotides, each cDNA molecule received a tag. One entry per CDR3 protein, called by TCRdb with MiXCR from the 5' RACE reads. The sample consists of some 760,000 distinct CDR3 sequences, 20% to 25% of them appearing once. Findings and limits, study-wide: Observed TCR beta diversity per million T cells went down as age went up. This fall followed a roughly linear course with age.

This CDR3 has 14 amino acids. Germline V gives CDR1 DFQATT, CDR2 SNEGSKA (reference sequence). The V gene lost 6 bases and the J gene lost 4 bases, with 19 bases spanning the gap. These data are also associated with another study on T cells of mothers and their children. That report notes: It was found that thymic selection shapes TCR recombination output similarly in related and unrelated pairs.

The chain uses TRBV20-1 and TRBJ2-7; TRBD1 or TRBD2 may be the D gene (5 bases each). This clonotype originated in a boy aged 5-17 years in good health. Sequenced input: blood. As DNA, the CDR3 is TGCAGTGCAATTTCGGGACGGAACTTATACGAGCAGTACTTC. The encoded protein is CSAISGRNLYEQYF.